Sequencing of this T cell receptor beta chain was carried out in a study of response to subunit inactivated influenza vaccine. Whole-study results and caveats: Authors suggested each seasonal flu vaccination may recruit only limited numbers of new T cells.

TCRdb reprocessed the RT-PCR reads with MiXCR, giving one entry per CDR3 protein. The table shows about 830,000 distinct CDR3 sequences, with less than 20% occurring only once. This clonotype has at least ten counts. The antigen is undetermined. Germline values: CDR1 DFQATT, CDR2 SNEGSKA (reference sequence). Between the trimmed V and J ends, which lost 5 bases and 9 bases, there was a span of 11 bases. The CDR3 consists of 11 residues. The chain joins TRBV20-1 to TRBJ2-1; weak D call: TRBD1 (6 bases). This specimen was PBMCs from blood, taken 5 days after vaccination. The sequence derives from a middle-aged man who received an inactivated influenza vaccine. The CDR3 DNA reads as TGCAGTGCTTCCAGGGGTAGTGAGCAGTTCTTC. This translates into CSASRGSEQFF.